The entry that follows covers one T cell receptor (beta chain) sequence. A few counts support this clonotype. What antigen it recognizes has not been identified. The input lacks base qualities; no much larger clone sits a single base away. The sample belongs to a study of T cell repertoires in cytomegalovirus infection (dated 2019 in TCRdb). The study in broad terms: Donor HLA type was relevant to the analysis, because carriage of CMV infection together with the matching HLA type was indicated by public TCR beta signatures. Overall results and qualifications from the work: Cumulative frequency of public TCR beta family members discriminated carriers of CMV infection plus the relevant HLA type in this cohort and an independent approximately 340-donor cohort. The ex vivo response was dominated by HLA-C-restricted CMV-specific TCR beta clonotypes, which also provided the single most frequent clonotype in two of eight donors.

This sample was sequenced with an Illumina HiSeq 1500. TCRdb trimmed public reads at Q25 via fastp, called clones via MiXCR and kept in-frame beta chains. Every entry covers one CDR3 protein and lists the most common genes and DNA from its rows. The sample contains about 680,000 distinct CDR3 sequences, less than 25% of them found a single time. The ten largest clones add up to roughly 8% of the sample. At the junction V is shortened by 4 bases and J by 4 bases; bases outside the gene matches: 5. Per the germline V gene (reference sequence), SEHNR is the CDR1 and FQNEAQ is the CDR2. The CDR3 measures 14 amino acids from cysteine to phenylalanine. Only the CDR3 portion is preserved as DNA: 42 bases, with reading frame beginning at the first base.

This sequence uses TRBV7-9 and TRBJ2-5; TRBD1 agrees with 8 junctional bases. This receptor was obtained from a human donor in good health (CMV status not recorded). Some clones in this sample may be carry-over from other donors' samples. Sequencing was done on a sample of CD8+ T cells from PBMCs. In nucleotides, the sequence is TGTGCCAGCAGCTCACGACAGGGGCCAGAGACCCAGTACTTC. Its protein reads: CASSSRQGPETQYF.